What follows are 3 T cell receptor beta chains derived from one specimen sequenced in a study of cytomegalovirus exposure and HLA in healthy donors (TCRdb year 2017). The method behind the library was the immunoSEQ multiplex PCR assay. Entries here come from immuneACCESS through TCRdb and include only in-frame sequences with V and J called. Some clones fail to appear in such tables; in the studies checked, an unresolved V gene covers under half of the shortfall, and the cause of the remainder is unknown. The table for this sample lists fewer than 200,000 clones; just under 90% of them were counted only once. The biggest ten clones account for under 13% of the sample. The sample was PBMCs. All receptors derive from a woman between 18 and 30 years old in good health and CMV-seropositive.

There are a few counts of this clone. This sequence joins TRBV12-5 and TRBJ2-5; no definite D call. Trimming took 1 base from V and 4 from J, leaving 4 bases between them. The V gene's germline CDR1 is LGHNT and CDR2 FRNRAP. This CDR3 has 12 residues. CDR3 nucleotide sequence: TGTGCTAGTGGTTTGGACACAGAGACCCAGTACTTC. It codes for CASGLDTETQYF. Together with reference TRBV12-5 and TRBJ2-5, the CDR3 gives the full variable domain: DARVTQTPRHKVTEMGQEVTMRCQPILGHNTVFWYRQTMMQGLELLAYFRNRAPLDDSGMPKDRFSAEMPDATLATLKIQPSEPRDSAVYFCASGLDTETQYFGPGTRLLVL.

The chain combines TRBV9 with TRBJ2-3; 8 bases are a match to TRBD2. After removal of 4 bases from V and 4 bases from J, the junction contained 8 bases not matched to a gene. Looked up from germline, CDR1 is SGDLS and CDR2 is YYNGEE. The CDR3 is 15 residues long. CDR3 sequence: CASSIQSGSSDTQYF. Here the CDR3 DNA reads TGTGCCAGCAGCATACAAAGCGGGAGCTCAGATACGCAGTATTTT.

The chain recombines TRBV30 with TRBJ1-5, with D perhaps matching TRBD1 (5 bases). The CDR3 totals 15 residues. V was pared by 3 bases and J by 3 bases, with 15 bases between. From germline, CDR1 is GTSNPN and CDR2 SVGIG (reference sequence). The CDR3 bases are TGTGCCTGGAGCCTTCCTGCAGGGTCCAATCAGCCCCAGCATTTT. It codes for CAWSLPAGSNQPQHF.